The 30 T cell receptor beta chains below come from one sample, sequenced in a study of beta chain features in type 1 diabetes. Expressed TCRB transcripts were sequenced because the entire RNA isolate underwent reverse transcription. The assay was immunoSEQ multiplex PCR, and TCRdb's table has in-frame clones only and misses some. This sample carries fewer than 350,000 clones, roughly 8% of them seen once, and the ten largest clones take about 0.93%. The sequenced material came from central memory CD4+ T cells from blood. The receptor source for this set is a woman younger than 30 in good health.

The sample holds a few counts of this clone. As DNA, the CDR3 is TGTGCCAGCAGTTCACAGGGTGTCGATTCACCCCTCCACTTT. Its translation: CASSSQGVDSPLHF. The chain joins TRBV6-5 to TRBJ1-6, with a possible D match to TRBD1 (6 bases). CDR1 is MNHEY, CDR2 SVGAGI, per germline. V was clipped by 4 bases and J by 8 bases, with 12 bases between them. CDR3 length: 14 amino acids.

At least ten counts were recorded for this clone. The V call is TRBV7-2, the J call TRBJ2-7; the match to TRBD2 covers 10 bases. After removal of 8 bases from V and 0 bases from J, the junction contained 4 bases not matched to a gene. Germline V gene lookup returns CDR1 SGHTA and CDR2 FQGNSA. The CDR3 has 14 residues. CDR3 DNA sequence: TGTGCCAGCGGATCTAGCGGGAGCTCCTACGAGCAGTACTTC. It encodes CASGSSGSSYEQYF.

CDR3 sequence (DNA): TGCAGCGTTGGAAGATGGGAAGAGACCCAGTACTTC. This encodes CSVGRWEETQYF. The chain recombines TRBV29-1 with TRBJ2-5; D ambiguous. The V end lost 4 bases, the J end lost 3 bases, and 9 bases lay between the germline ends. Germline loops: CDR1 SQVTM, CDR2 ANQGSEA. The CDR3 runs to 12 residues.

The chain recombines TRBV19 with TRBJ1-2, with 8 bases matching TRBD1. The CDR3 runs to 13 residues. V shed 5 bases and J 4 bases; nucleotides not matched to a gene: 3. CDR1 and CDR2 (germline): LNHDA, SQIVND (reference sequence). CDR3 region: CASSVGTGYGYTF. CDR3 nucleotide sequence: TGTGCCAGTAGTGTCGGGACAGGCTATGGCTACACCTTC. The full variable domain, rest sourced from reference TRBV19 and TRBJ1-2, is DGGITQSPKYLFRKEGQNVTLSCEQNLNHDAMYWYRQDPGQGLRLIYYSQIVNDFQKGDIAEGYSVSREKKESFPLTVTSAQKNPTAFYLCASSVGTGYGYTFGSGTRLTVV.

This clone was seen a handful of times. The CDR3 nucleotides are TGTGCCAGCAGCTTAGGAGCCGGCTATCAGCCCCAGCATTTT. Translated: CASSLGAGYQPQHF. This sequence joins TRBV7-2 and TRBJ1-5, with D hard to call. The V end was cut by 1 base, the J end by 5 bases, with 9 bases between. There are 14 residues in the CDR3. CDR1 and CDR2 from the germline V gene are SGHTA and FQGNSA.

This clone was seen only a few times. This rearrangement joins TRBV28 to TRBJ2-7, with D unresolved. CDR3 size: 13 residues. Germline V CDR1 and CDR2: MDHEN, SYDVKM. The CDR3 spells CASSLKRSVPQFV. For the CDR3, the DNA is TGTGCCAGCAGTTTGAAACGCTCAGTCCCTCAGTTCGTC.

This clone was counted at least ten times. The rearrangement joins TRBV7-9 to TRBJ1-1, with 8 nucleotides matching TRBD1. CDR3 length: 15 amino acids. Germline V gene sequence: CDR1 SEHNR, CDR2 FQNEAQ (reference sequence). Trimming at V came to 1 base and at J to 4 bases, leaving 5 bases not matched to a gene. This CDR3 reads CASSLDSTGVTEAFF. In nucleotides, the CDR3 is TGTGCCAGCAGCTTAGACTCGACAGGGGTCACTGAAGCTTTCTTT.

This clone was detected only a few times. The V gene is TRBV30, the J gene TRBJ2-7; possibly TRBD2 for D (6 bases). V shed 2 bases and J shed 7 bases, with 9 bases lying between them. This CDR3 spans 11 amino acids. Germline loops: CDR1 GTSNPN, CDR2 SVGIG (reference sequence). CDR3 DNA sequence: TGTGCCTGGAGTCCCCGGGGGGAGCAGTACTTC. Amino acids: CAWSPRGEQYF.

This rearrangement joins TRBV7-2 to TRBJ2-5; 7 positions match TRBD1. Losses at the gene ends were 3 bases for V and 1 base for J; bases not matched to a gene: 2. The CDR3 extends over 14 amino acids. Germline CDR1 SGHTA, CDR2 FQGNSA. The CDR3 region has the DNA TGTGCCAGCAGCTTTAGACAGGGCCAAGAGACCCAGTACTTC. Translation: CASSFRQGQETQYF.

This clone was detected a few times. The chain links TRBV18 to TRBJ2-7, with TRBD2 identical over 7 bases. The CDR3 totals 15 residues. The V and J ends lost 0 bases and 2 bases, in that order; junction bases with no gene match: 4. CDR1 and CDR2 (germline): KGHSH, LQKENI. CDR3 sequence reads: CASSPPRGGPYEQYF. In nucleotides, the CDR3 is TGTGCCAGCTCACCACCGCGGGGAGGGCCCTACGAGCAGTACTTC.

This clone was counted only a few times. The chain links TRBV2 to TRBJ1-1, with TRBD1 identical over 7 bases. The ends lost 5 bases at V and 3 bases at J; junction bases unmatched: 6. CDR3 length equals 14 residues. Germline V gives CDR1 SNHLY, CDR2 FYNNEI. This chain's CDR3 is CASSLQGGDTEAFF. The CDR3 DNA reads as TGTGCCAGCAGTCTGCAGGGGGGCGACACTGAAGCTTTCTTT.

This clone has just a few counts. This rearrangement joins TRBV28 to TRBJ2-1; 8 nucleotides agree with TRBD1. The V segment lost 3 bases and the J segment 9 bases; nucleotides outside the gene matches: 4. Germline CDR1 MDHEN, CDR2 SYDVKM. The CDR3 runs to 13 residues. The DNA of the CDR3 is TGTGCCAGCAGTTTGCCAGGGGGCGTTGAGCAGTTCTTC. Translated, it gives CASSLPGGVEQFF.

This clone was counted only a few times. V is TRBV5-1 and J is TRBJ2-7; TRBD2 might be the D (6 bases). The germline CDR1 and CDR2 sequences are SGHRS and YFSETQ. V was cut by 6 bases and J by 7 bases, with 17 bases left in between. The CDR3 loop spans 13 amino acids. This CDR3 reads CASKYGGPGEQYF. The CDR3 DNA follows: TGCGCCAGCAAGTACGGAGGGCCGGGTGAGCAGTACTTC.

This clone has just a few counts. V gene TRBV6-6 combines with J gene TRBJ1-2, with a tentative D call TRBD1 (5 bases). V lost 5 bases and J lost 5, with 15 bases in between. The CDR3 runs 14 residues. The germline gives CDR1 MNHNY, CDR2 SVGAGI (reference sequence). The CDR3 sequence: CASSTRDGVYGYTF. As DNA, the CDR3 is TGTGCCAGCAGTACCCGGGACGGAGTATATGGCTACACCTTC.

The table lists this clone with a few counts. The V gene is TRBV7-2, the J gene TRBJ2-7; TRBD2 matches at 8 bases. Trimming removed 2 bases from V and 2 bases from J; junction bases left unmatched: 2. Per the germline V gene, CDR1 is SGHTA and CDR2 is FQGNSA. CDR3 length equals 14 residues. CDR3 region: CASSLRGGPYEQYV. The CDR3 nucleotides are TGTGCCAGCAGCTTACGCGGGGGGCCCTACGAGCAGTACGTC.

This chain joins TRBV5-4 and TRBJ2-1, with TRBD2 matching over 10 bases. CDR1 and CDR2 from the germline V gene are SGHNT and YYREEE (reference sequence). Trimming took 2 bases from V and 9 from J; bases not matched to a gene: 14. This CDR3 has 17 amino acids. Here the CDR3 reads CASSFSRPGLAIREQFF. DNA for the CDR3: TGTGCCAGCAGCTTTTCGAGACCGGGACTAGCGATTCGTGAGCAGTTCTTC.

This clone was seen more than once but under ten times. The CDR3, as DNA: TGTGCCAGCAGCCAAGACCCGGCAAACAATGAGCAGTTCTTC. Translation: CASSQDPANNEQFF. J is TRBJ2-1 and V is TRBV4-2; unclear D gene. Deletions cut 0 bases from V and 5 bases from J, with 8 bases between. CDR3 length: 14 amino acids. Germline assignment: CDR1 LGHNA and CDR2 YNFKEQ.

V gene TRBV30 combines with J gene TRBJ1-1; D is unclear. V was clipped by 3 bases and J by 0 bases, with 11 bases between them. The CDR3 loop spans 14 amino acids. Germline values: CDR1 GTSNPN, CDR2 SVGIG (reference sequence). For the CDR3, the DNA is TGTGCCTGGAGCACCAGCCTTATGAACACTGAAGCTTTCTTT. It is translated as CAWSTSLMNTEAFF.

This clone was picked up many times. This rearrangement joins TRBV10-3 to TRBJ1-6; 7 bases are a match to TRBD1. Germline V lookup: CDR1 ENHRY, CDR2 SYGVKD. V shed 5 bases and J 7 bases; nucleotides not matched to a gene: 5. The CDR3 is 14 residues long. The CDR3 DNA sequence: TGTGCCATCAGTACAGGGGTGTTCAATTCACCCCTCCACTTT. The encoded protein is CAISTGVFNSPLHF.

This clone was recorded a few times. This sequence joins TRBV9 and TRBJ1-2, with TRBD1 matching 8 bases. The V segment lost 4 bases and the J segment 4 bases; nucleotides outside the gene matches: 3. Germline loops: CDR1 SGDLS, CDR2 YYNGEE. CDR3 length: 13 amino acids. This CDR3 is CASSQGASYGYTF. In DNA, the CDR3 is TGTGCCAGCAGCCAGGGGGCTTCCTATGGCTACACCTTC.

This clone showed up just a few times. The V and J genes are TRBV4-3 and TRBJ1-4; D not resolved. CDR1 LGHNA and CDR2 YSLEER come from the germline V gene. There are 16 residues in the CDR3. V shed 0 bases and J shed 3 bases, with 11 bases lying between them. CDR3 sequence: CASSQDRRLSNEKLFF. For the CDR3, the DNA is TGCGCCAGCAGCCAAGATCGGAGGCTGTCTAATGAAAAACTGTTTTTT.

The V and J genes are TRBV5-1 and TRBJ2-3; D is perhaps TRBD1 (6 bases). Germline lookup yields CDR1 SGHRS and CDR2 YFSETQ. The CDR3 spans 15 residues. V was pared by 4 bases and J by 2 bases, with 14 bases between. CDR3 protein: CASSIDRPDTDTQYF. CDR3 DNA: TGCGCCAGCAGCATTGACAGGCCAGACACAGATACGCAGTATTTT.

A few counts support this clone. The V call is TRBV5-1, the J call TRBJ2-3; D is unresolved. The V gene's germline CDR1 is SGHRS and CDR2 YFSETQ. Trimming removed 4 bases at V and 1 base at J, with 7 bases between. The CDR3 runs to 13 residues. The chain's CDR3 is CASSHDGTDTQYF. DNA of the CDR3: TGCGCCAGCAGCCACGACGGCACAGATACGCAGTATTTT.

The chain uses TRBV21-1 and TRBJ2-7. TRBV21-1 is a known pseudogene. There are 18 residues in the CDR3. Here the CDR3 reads CASSKSSGTKVRTSEQYV. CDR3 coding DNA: TGTGCCAGCAGCAAATCCAGTGGGACCAAAGTGCGAACAAGCGAGCAGTACGTC.

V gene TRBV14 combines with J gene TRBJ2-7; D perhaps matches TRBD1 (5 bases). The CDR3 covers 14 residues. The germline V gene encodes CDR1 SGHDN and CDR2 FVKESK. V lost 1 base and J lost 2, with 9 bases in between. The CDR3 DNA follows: TGTGCCAGCAGCCAAGCTACAGGCCCCTACGAGCAGTACTTC. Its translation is CASSQATGPYEQYF. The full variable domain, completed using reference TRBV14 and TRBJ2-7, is EAGVTQFPSHSVIEKGQTVTLRCDPISGHDNLYWYRRVMGKEIKFLLHFVKESKQDESGMPNNRFLAERTGGTYSTLKVQPAELEDSGVYFCASSQATGPYEQYFGPGTRLTVT.

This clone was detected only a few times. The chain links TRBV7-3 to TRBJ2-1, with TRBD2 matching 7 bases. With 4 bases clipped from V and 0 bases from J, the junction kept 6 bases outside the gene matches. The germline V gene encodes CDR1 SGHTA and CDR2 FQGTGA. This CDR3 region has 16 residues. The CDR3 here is CASSSTSAPSYNEQFF. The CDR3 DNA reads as TGTGCCAGCAGCTCTACTAGCGCTCCCTCCTACAATGAGCAGTTCTTC.

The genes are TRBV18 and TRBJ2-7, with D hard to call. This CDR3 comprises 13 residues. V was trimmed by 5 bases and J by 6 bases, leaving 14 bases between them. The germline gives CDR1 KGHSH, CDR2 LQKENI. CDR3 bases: TGTGCCAGCTCATCCGGCGGTTTAGGCGAGCAGTACGTC. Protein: CASSSGGLGEQYV.

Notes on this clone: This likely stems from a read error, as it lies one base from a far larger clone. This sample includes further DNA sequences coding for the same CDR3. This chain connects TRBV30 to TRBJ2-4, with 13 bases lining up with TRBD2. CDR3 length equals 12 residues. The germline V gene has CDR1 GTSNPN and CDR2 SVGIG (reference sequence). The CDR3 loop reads CAWTSGRDIQYF. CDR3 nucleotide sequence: TGCGCCTGGACTAGCGGGAGAGACATTCAGTACTTC.

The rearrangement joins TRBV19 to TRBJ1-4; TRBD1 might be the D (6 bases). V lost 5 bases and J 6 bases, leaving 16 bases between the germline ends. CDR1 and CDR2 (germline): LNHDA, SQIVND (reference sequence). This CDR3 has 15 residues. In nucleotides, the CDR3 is TGTGCCAGTAGTTCCCTTTCGGGGGGCTATGAAAAACTGTTTTTT. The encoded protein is CASSSLSGGYEKLFF.

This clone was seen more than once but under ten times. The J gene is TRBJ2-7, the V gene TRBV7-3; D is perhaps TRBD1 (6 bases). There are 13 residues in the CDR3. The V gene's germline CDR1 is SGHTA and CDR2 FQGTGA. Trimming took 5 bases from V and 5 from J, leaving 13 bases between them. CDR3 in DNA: TGTGCCAGCAGCATCAACAGGGTCCACGAGCAGTACGTC. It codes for CASSINRVHEQYV.